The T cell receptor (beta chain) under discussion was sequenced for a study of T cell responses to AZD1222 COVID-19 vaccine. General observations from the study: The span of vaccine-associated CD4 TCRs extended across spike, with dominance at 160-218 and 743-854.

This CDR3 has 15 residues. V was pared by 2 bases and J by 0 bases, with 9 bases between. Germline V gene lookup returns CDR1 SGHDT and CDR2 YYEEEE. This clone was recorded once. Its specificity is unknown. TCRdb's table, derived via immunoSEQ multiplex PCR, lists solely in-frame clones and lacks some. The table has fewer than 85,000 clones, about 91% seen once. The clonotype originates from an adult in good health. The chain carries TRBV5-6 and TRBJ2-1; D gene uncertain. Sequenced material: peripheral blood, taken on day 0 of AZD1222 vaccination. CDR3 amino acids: CASSLSASSYNEQFF. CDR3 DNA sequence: TGTGCCAGCAGCTTATCCGCGAGCTCCTACAATGAGCAGTTCTTC.